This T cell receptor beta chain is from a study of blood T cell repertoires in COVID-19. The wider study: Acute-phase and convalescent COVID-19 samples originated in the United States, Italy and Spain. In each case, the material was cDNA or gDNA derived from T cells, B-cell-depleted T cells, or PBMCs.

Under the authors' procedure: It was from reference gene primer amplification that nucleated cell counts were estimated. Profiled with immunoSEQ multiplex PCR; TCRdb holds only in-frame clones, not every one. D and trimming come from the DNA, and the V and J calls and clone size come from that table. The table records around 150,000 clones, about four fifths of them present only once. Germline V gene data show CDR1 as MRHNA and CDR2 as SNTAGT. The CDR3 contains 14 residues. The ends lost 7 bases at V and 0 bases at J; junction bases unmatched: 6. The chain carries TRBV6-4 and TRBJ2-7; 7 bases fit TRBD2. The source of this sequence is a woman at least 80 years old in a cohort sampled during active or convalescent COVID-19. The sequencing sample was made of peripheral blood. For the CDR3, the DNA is TGTGCCAGCAAGCTGGGAGGGCACTCCTACGAGCAGTACTTC. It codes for CASKLGGHSYEQYF.